These T cell receptor beta chains were read from a single sample in a study of blood T cells in healthy people across ages. TCRdb ran MiXCR on the 5' RACE reads and lists one entry per CDR3 protein. The sample has some 1.6 million distinct CDR3 sequences, around 35% seen once. The specimen was blood. The receptors come from a woman between 25 and 40 years old in good health. CDR3s include the opening cysteine and the closing phenylalanine or tryptophan. A D gene is named only where the DNA matches it firmly. Expanded clones get a size class; other rows say once, few or many, or leave the size out.

V: TRBV18
size: NA
D: TRBD2
J: TRBJ2-1
CDR3: CASSPLKAGANNEQFF
DNA: TGTGCCAGCTCACCACTTAAAGCGGGAGCTAACAATGAGCAGTTCTTC

V: TRBV2
size: few
D: TRBD1
J: TRBJ1-6
CDR3: CASREDRANSPLHF
DNA: TGTGCCAGCAGGGAGGACAGGGCAAATTCACCCCTCCACTTT

V: TRBV4-2
size: NA
D: TRBD2
J: TRBJ2-2
CDR3: CASSSAGVRTGELFF
DNA: TGTGCCAGCAGCTCAGCGGGAGTTCGGACCGGGGAGCTGTTTTTT

V: TRBV6-2/TRBV6-3
size: NA
D: NA
J: TRBJ2-7
CDR3: CASSRVTYEQYF
DNA: TGTGCCAGCTCAAGGGTTACCTACGAGCAGTACTTC

V: TRBV7-9
size: NA
D: NA
J: TRBJ1-2
CDR3: CASSLPREAGYTF
DNA: TGTGCCAGCAGCTTACCCAGGGAAGCTGGCTACACCTTC

V: TRBV20-1
size: few
D: NA
J: TRBJ2-7
CDR3: CSARPGRGATLYEQYF
DNA: TGCAGTGCTAGACCCGGAAGGGGCGCAACTCTCTACGAGCAGTACTTC

V: TRBV6-1
size: NA
D: NA
J: TRBJ1-5
CDR3: CASSEWGEGEQPQHF
DNA: TGTGCCAGCAGTGAATGGGGAGAAGGAGAACAGCCCCAGCATTTT

V: TRBV5-1
size: NA
D: NA
J: TRBJ2-1
CDR3: CASSWDNSNYNEQFF
DNA: TGCGCCAGCAGCTGGGACAACTCGAATTACAATGAGCAGTTCTTC

V: TRBV27
size: NA
D: NA
J: TRBJ2-7
CDR3: CASSSNRAAQPYEQYF
DNA: TGTGCCAGCAGTTCGAACAGGGCCGCCCAGCCCTACGAGCAGTACTTC

V: TRBV29-1
size: few
D: NA
J: TRBJ1-2
CDR3: CSVVGGGPYGYTF
DNA: TGCAGCGTTGTAGGGGGGGGACCCTATGGCTACACCTTC

V: TRBV12-5
size: NA
D: TRBD2
J: TRBJ2-5
CDR3: CASGLVLAGGGETQYF
DNA: TGTGCTAGTGGTTTGGTACTAGCGGGGGGCGGCGAGACCCAGTACTTC

V: TRBV7-2
size: few
D: TRBD1
J: TRBJ2-1
CDR3: CASSFPVGQYNEQFF
DNA: TGTGCCAGCAGCTTCCCCGTGGGACAGTACAATGAGCAGTTCTTC

V: TRBV7-2
size: few
D: TRBD1
J: TRBJ1-5
CDR3: CASSSGQAINQPQHF
DNA: TGTGCCAGCAGCTCCGGACAGGCCATAAATCAGCCCCAGCATTTT